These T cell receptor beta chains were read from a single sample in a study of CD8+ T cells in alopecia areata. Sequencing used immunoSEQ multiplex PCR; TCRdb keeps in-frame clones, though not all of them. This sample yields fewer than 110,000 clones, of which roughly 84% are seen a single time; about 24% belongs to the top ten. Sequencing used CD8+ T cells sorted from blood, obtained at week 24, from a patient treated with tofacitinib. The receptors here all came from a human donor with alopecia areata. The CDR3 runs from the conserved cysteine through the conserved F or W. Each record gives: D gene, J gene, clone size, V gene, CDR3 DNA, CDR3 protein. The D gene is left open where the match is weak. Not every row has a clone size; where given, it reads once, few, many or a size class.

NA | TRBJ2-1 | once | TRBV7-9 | TGTGCCAGCAGCTTAGGTGAAAATGAGCAGTTCTTC | CASSLGENEQFF
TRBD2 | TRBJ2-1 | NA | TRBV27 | TGTGCCAGCACCCCATCACGGCTAGCGGGGGGGCTTGAGCAGTTCTTC | CASTPSRLAGGLEQFF
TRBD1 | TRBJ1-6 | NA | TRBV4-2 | TGTGCCAGCAGTCAGACCGGGACAGGGGACTATAATTCACCCCTCCACTTT | CASSQTGTGDYNSPLHF
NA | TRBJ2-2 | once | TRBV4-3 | TGCGCCAGCAGCCAAGATCCTGGGGCGGGGTACACCGGGGAGCTGTTTTTT | CASSQDPGAGYTGELFF
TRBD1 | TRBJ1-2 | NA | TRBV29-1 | TGCAGCGTTGCAACGGGACAGGCGTACTATGGCTACACCTTC | CSVATGQAYYGYTF
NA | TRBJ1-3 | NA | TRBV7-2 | TGTGCCAGCAGCTTAGATCGCATCGGAAACACCATATATTTT | CASSLDRIGNTIYF
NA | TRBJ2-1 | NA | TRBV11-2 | TGTGCCAGCAGCTTATCGGCGCCTGAGCAGTTCTTC | CASSLSAPEQFF
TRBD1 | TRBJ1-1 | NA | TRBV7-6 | TGTGCCAGCAGCTTAGGTACAGGGGGGTTTACTGAAGCTTTCTTT | CASSLGTGGFTEAFF
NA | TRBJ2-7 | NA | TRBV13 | TGTGCCAGCAGCTTTTCAGGGGCCCCCTACGAGCAGTACTTC | CASSFSGAPYEQYF
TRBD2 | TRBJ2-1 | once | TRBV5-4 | TGTGCCAGCAGCCGGGGGGTTGAGCAGTTCTTC | CASSRGVEQFF
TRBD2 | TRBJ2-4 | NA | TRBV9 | TGTGCCAGCAGCGAGAACCCCGGGACTAATATAAACATTCAGTACTTC | CASSENPGTNINIQYF
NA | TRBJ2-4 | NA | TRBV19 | TGTGCCAGTAGTTGGACACGAGAAGCCAAAAACATTCAGTACTTC | CASSWTREAKNIQYF
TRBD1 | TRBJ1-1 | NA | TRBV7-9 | TGTGCCAGCAGCTTAGCGCGATCGGGACAGAGGAACACTGAAGCTTTCTTT | CASSLARSGQRNTEAFF
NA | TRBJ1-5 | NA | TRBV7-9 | TGTGCCAGCAGCTTAGGGCCCACCCTCAGCGATCAGCCCCAGCATTTT | CASSLGPTLSDQPQHF
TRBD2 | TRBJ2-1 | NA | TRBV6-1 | TGTGCCAGCAGTGAAGCGGGCGGGGGGCTTTACAATGAGCAGTTCTTC | CASSEAGGGLYNEQFF
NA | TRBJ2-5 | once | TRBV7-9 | TGTGCCAGCAGCTTGAGGGGGGAGCAAGAGACCCAGTACTTC | CASSLRGEQETQYF
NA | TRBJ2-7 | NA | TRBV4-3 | TGCGCCAGCAGCCAAGCCTTGGGGATTTACGAGCAGTACTTC | CASSQALGIYEQYF
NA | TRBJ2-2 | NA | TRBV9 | TGTGCCAGCAGCTCCGGAGGGGCCACCGGGGAGCTGTTTTTT | CASSSGGATGELFF
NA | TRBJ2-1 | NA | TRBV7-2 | TGTGCCAGCAGCTGGCGTGGGCTTGAGCAGTTCTTC | CASSWRGLEQFF
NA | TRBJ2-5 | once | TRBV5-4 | TGTGCCAGCAGCTTGGCCGGGGGCCTCCAAGAGACCCAGTACTTC | CASSLAGGLQETQYF
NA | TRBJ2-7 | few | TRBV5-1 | TGCGCCAGCAGCTTGGATCGCGTGGGGGCCAGCTCCTACGAGCAGTACTTC | CASSLDRVGASSYEQYF
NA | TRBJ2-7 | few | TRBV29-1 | TGCAGCGTTGTGGGGTACGAGCAGTACTTC | CSVVGYEQYF
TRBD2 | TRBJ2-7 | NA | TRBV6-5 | TGTGCCAGCGGGACTAGGAGTCTCTACGAGCAGTACTTC | CASGTRSLYEQYF
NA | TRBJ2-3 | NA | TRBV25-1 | TGTGCCAGCAGTGCCCGGGACGTCAGCACAGATACGCAGTATTTT | CASSARDVSTDTQYF
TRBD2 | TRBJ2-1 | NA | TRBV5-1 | TGCGCCAGCAGCCGGGGGACTAGCGGGGATAATGAGCAGTTCTTC | CASSRGTSGDNEQFF
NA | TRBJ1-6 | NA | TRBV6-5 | TGTGCCAGCAGCCCTGGTCGGGGTCCCGGGTCACCCCTCCACTTT | CASSPGRGPGSPLHF
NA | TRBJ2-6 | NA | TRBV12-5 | TGTGCTAGTGGTTTGGTACTGTCCTCTGGGGCCAACGTCCTGACTTTC | CASGLVLSSGANVLTF
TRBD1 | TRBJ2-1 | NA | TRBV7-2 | TGTGCCAGCAGCTCAAGACCGGGACAGGGGTCCTACAATGAGCAGTTCTTC | CASSSRPGQGSYNEQFF
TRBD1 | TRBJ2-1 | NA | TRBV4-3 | TGCGCCAGCAGCCCGGGACAGGCGATTAATGAGCAGTTCTTC | CASSPGQAINEQFF
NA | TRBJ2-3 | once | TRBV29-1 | TGCAGCGTTGAGGAGGGGCACACAGATACGCAGTATTTT | CSVEEGHTDTQYF
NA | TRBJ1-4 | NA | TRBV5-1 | TGCGCCAGCAGCTTGGGGGAAAAACTGTTTTTT | CASSLGEKLFF
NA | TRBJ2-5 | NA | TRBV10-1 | TGCGCCAGCAGTGATGATGTCCGAGGAGAGACCCAGTACTTC | CASSDDVRGETQYF
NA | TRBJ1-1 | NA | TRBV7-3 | TGTGCCAGCAGCACCACCGACAGCACTGAAGCTTTCTTT | CASSTTDSTEAFF
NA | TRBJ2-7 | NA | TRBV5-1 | TGCGCCAGCAGCTTGGCGGTTGGAGAGCAGTACTTC | CASSLAVGEQYF
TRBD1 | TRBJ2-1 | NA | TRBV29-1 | TGCAGCGTTGAAGCTCTCTCCGGGACAGGGATCTACAATGAGCAGTTCTTC | CSVEALSGTGIYNEQFF
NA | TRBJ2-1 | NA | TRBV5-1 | TGCGCCAGCAGCCCTGGACGAGAAGTCCGGATCAATGAGCAGTTCTTC | CASSPGREVRINEQFF
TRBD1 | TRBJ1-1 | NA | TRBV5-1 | TGCGCCAGCAGTACCCAGGGGGCCAGCACTGAAGCTTTCTTT | CASSTQGASTEAFF
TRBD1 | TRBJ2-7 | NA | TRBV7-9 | TGTGCCAGCAGCCCGAAGGACAGGGCTGGGTACGAGCAGTACTTC | CASSPKDRAGYEQYF
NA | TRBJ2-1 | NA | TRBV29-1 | TGCAGCGTTAGGAACCCGGACTTAAGCTACAATGAGCAGTTCTTC | CSVRNPDLSYNEQFF
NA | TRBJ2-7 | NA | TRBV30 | TGTGCCTGGAGTGTGACAGGCTACGAGCAGTACTTC | CAWSVTGYEQYF
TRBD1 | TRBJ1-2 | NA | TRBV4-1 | TGCGCCAGCAGCCGTAGGGACAGTGAACCTGGCTATGGCTACACCTTC | CASSRRDSEPGYGYTF
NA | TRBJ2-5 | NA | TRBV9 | TGTGCCAGCAGCGTAGAGGGGGGATTCCAAGAGACCCAGTACTTC | CASSVEGGFQETQYF
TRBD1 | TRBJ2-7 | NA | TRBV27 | TGTGCCAGCAGCCCGGGACAGGGTCACTACGAGCAGTACTTC | CASSPGQGHYEQYF
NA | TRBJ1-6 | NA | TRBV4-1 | TGCGCCAGCAGCCGGGGAATCCAGGGCGCAGGGACTAATTCACCCCTCCACTTT | CASSRGIQGAGTNSPLHF
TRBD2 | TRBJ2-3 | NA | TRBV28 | TGTGCCAGCAGCATCGGGACTAGCAGTACAGATACGCAGTATTTT | CASSIGTSSTDTQYF
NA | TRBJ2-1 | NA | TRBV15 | TGTGCCACCAGCCCGCGGGTCCGTCCGGAGCAGTTCTTC | CATSPRVRPEQFF
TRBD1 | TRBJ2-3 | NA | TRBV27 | TGTGCCAGCAGTTCCCCAAACACCGGGACAGGGGGCACAGATACGCAGTATTTT | CASSSPNTGTGGTDTQYF
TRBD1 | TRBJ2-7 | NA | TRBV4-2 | TGTGCCAGCAGCCAAGAGGATTCCGGGACAGCTTCCTACGAGCAGTACTTC | CASSQEDSGTASYEQYF
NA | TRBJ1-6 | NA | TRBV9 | TGTGCCAGCAGCGTAGGGGGTTGGGATTCACCCCTCCACTTT | CASSVGGWDSPLHF
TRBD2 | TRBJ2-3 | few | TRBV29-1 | TGCAGCGTTGAAGGAACTAGCGGTAGCACAGATACGCAGTATTTT | CSVEGTSGSTDTQYF
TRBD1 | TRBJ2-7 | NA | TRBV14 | TGTGCCAGCAGCTTTTCACAGGGGGCTGAAAACTACGAGCAGTACTTC | CASSFSQGAENYEQYF
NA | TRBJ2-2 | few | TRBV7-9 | TGTGCCAGCAGCACCTCCACAGCGAACACCGGGGAGCTGTTTTTT | CASSTSTANTGELFF
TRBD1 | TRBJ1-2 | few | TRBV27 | TGTGCCAGCTATACAGGGGGACAAGGCTACACCTTC | CASYTGGQGYTF
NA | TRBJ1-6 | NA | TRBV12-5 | TGTGCTAGTGGTCTCTCGGACGGGTGGAGCTCCTATAATTCACCCCTCCACTTT | CASGLSDGWSSYNSPLHF
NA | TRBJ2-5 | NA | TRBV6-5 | TGTGCCAGCAGTTACGGAGCGGGCCTACAAGAGACCCAGTACTTC | CASSYGAGLQETQYF
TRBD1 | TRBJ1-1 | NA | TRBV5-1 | TGCGCCAGCAGCTTTCAGGGGGCGTTCACTGAAGCTTTCTTT | CASSFQGAFTEAFF
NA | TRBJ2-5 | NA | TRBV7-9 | TGTGCCAGCAGCCCCCGCCCTCCGGCAGGGGACCAAGAGACCCAGTACTTC | CASSPRPPAGDQETQYF
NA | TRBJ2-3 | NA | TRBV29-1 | TGCAGCGTTGTGGACCACGCTACAGATACGCAGTATTTT | CSVVDHATDTQYF
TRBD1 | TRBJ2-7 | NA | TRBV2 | TGTGCCAGCAGTGGGACAGGGCCCTACGAGCAGTACTTC | CASSGTGPYEQYF